Below, 6 T cell receptor beta chains from the same sample are listed, as sequenced in a study of blood T cell repertoires in COVID-19. TCRdb's copy holds only in-frame clones and misses some; the assay was immunoSEQ multiplex PCR. The sample holds about 260,000 clones; roughly 80% are singletons and the top ten take roughly 9.4%. The sequenced sample was peripheral blood. These receptors were taken from a woman aged 50 to 60 who had recovered from COVID-19.

The chain carries TRBV7-3 and TRBJ2-1; 8 bases map to TRBD2. V dropped 5 bases and J dropped 3; count of bases not matched to a gene: 9. The CDR3 extends over 16 amino acids. Germline V lookup: CDR1 SGHTA, CDR2 FQGTGA. The CDR3 is CASSPGGAESYNEQFF. The CDR3 DNA is TGTGCCAGCAGCCCGGGAGGGGCGGAGAGCTACAATGAGCAGTTCTTC. Drawing the rest from reference TRBV7-3 and TRBJ2-1, the complete variable domain is GAGVSQTPSNKVTEKGKYVELRCDPISGHTALYWYRQSLGQGPEFLIYFQGTGAADDSGLPNDRFFAVRPEGSVSTLKIQRTERGDSAVYLCASSPGGAESYNEQFFGPGTRLTVL.

V usage is TRBV5-1 and J usage is TRBJ2-7, with TRBD1 matching 11 bases. With V trimmed by 4 bases and J by 3 bases, 3 bases remained unmatched. The germline CDR1 and CDR2 sequences are SGHRS and YFSETQ. The CDR3 covers 14 residues. CDR3 nucleotides: TGCGCCAGCAGCAAGGGACAGGGGGACTACGAGCAGTACTTC. It is translated as CASSKGQGDYEQYF.

Remarks on this clone: Additional DNA sequences in this sample encode the identical CDR3. The CDR3 DNA reads as TGCAGCGTTCGACAGGGGAATTCACCCCTCCACTTT. The encoded protein is CSVRQGNSPLHF. The chain couples TRBV29-1 to TRBJ1-6; 8 bases are a match to TRBD1. J lost 7 bases, V lost 5 bases, and 1 base had no gene match. The CDR3 contains 12 residues. Germline V gene sequence: CDR1 SQVTM, CDR2 ANQGSEA.

V and J are TRBV12-3 or TRBV12-4 and TRBJ2-3, with D unclear. This CDR3 is built from 13 residues. Trimming left V 7 bases short and J 2 bases short, with 10 bases between. The CDR3, as DNA: TGTGCCAGCACGTCTGTATACACAGATACGCAGTATTTT. This encodes CASTSVYTDTQYF.

The J gene is TRBJ2-1, the V gene TRBV27; no reliable D call. Looked up from germline, CDR1 is MNHEY and CDR2 is SMNVEV (reference sequence). V lost 7 bases, J lost 9 bases, and 19 bases lay in between. This CDR3 has 14 residues. The CDR3 protein is CASTPQRSYGEQFF. In DNA, the CDR3 is TGTGCCAGCACCCCCCAGCGTTCCTACGGTGAGCAGTTCTTC.

This clone was observed a single time. The J gene is TRBJ2-2, the V gene TRBV25-1; 14 nucleotides align to TRBD2. The ends lost 5 bases at V and 0 bases at J; junction bases unmatched: 2. Germline CDR1 reads MGHDK; CDR2 reads SYGVNS. The CDR3 consists of 17 residues. The CDR3 DNA is TGTGCCAGCAGTAAGACTAGCGGGGGGGCGAACACCGGGGAGCTGTTTTTT. Its protein is CASSKTSGGANTGELFF.